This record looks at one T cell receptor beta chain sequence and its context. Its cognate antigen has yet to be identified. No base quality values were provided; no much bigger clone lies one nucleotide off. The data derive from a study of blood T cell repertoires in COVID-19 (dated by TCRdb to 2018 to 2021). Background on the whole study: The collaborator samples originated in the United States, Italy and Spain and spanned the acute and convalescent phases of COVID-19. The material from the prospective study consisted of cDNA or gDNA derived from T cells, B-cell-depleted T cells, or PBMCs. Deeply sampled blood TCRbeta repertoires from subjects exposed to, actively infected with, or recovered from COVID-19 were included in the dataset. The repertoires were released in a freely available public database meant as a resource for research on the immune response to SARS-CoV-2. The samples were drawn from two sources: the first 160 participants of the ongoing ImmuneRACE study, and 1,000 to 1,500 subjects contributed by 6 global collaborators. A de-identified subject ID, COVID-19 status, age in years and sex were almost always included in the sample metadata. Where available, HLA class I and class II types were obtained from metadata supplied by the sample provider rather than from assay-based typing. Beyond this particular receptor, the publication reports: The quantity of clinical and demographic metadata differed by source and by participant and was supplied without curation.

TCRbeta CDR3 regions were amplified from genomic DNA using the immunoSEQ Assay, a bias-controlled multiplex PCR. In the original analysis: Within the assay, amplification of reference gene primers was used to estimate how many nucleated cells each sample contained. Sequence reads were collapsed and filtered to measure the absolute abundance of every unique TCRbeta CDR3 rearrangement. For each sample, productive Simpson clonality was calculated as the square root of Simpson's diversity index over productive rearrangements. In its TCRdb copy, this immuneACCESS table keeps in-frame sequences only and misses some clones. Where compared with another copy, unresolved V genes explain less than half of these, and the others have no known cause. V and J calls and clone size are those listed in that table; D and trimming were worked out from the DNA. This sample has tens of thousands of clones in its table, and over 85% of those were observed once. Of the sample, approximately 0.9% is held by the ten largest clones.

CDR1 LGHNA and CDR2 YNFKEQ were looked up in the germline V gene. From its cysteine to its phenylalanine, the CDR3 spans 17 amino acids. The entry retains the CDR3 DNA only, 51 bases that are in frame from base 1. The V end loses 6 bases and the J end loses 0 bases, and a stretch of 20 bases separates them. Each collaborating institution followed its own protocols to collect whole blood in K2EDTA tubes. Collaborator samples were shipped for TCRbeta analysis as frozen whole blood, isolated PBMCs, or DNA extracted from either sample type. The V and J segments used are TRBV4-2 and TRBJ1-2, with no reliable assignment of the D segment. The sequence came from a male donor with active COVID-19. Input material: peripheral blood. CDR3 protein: CASRLREGSEANYGYTF. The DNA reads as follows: TGTGCCAGCAGGCTTAGGGAGGGAAGTGAGGCTAACTATGGCTACACCTTC.